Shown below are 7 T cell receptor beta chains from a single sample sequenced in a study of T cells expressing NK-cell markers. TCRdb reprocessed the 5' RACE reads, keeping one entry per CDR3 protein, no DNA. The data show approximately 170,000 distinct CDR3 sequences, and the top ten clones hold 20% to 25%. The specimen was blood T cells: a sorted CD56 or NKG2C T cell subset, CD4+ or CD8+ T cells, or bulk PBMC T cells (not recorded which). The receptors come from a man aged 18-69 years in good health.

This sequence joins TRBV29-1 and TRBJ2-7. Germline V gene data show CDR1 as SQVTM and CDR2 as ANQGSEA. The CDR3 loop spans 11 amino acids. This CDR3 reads CSVDSRGCRYF.

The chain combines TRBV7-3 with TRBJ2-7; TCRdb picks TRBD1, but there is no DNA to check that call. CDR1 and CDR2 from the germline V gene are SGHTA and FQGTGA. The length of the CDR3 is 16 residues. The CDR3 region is CASSLFGEGQGYEQYF. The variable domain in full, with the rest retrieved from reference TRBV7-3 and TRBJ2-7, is GAGVSQTPSNKVTEKGKYVELRCDPISGHTALYWYRQSLGQGPEFLIYFQGTGAADDSGLPNDRFFAVRPEGSVSTLKIQRTERGDSAVYLCASSLFGEGQGYEQYFGPGTRLTVT.

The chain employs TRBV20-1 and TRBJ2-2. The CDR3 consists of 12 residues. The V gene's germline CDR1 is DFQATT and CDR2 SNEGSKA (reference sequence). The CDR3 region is CSASRNTGELFF.

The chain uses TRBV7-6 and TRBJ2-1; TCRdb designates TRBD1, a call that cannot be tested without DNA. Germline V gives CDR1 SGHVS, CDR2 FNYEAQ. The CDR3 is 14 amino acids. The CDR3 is CASSFSGGSGEQFF.

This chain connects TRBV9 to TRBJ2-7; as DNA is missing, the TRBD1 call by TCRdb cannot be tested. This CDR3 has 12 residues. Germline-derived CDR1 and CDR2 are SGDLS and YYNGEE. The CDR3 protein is CASSLGQGRQYF. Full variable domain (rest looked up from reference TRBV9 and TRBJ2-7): DSGVTQTPKHLITATGQRVTLRCSPRSGDLSVYWYQQSLDQGLQFLIQYYNGEERAKGNILERFSAQQFPDLHSELNLSSLELGDSALYFCASSLGQGRQYFGPGTRLTVT.

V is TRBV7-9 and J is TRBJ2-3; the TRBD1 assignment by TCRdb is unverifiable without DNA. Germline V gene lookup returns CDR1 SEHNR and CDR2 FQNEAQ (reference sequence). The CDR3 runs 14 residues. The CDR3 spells CASSFRDRGDTQYF.

The CDR3 loop reads CASSHNRGMNTEAFF. The chain recombines TRBV9 with TRBJ1-1; there is no DNA to check the TCRdb D call of TRBD1. CDR1 and CDR2 (germline): SGDLS, YYNGEE. CDR3 length: 15 amino acids.